One sample yielded the 23 T cell receptor beta chains listed below, sequenced in a study of cytomegalovirus exposure and HLA in healthy donors. The PCR ran on 60 Vbeta and 13 Jbeta primers. Clones were sequenced by immunoSEQ multiplex PCR, and TCRdb holds only the in-frame ones, with some missing. The data contain about 120,000 clones, around 82% of them singletons. Sample: PBMCs. The source is a female donor in good health and CMV-seronegative.

The chain recombines TRBV6-1 with TRBJ1-1; no reliable D call. Germline V CDR1 and CDR2: MNHNS, SASEGT. CDR3 size: 11 residues. Trimming pared 11 bases from V and 4 bases from J, leaving 11 bases between. The CDR3 bases are TGTGCCGCCGCGTCGGGCACTGAAGCTTTCTTT. This codes for CAAASGTEAFF.

This clone has only one observation. This chain links TRBV11-2 with TRBJ1-5; D is uncertain. CDR3 length: 13 residues. Deletions cut 0 bases from V and 4 bases from J, with 4 bases between. Germline CDR1 and CDR2: SGHAT and FQNNGV. The CDR3 region is CASSLDLNQPQHF. The CDR3 DNA is TGTGCCAGCAGCTTAGATCTTAATCAGCCCCAGCATTTT.

J is TRBJ2-3 and V is TRBV27, with D unresolved. Looked up from germline, CDR1 is MNHEY and CDR2 is SMNVEV (reference sequence). Between the trimmed V and J ends, which lost 8 bases and 2 bases, there was a span of 11 bases. This CDR3 spans 13 amino acids. This CDR3 is CASRLIDTDTQYF. CDR3 coding DNA: TGTGCCAGCCGCCTAATCGACACAGATACGCAGTATTTT.

The chain joins TRBV7-8 to TRBJ2-1, with TRBD2 as a possible D gene (5 bases). The V gene lost 5 bases and the J gene lost 6 bases, with 8 bases spanning the gap. The CDR3 has 12 amino acids. Per germline, CDR1 SGHVS and CDR2 FQNEAQ. The CDR3 DNA reads as TGTGCCAGCAGCCACGGAGGCAATGAGCAGTTCTTC. It is translated as CASSHGGNEQFF.

The chain combines TRBV10-3 with TRBJ2-5; 9 positions match TRBD2. The V gene end was trimmed by 6 bases and the J gene end by 9 bases; junction bases not matched to a gene: 11. The CDR3 consists of 14 residues. Germline loops: CDR1 ENHRY, CDR2 SYGVKD. This CDR3 is CAIRPGLADIAQYF. CDR3 coding DNA: TGTGCCATCAGACCGGGACTAGCCGATATAGCCCAGTACTTC.

The chain uses TRBV9 and TRBJ1-1; D remains unclear. The CDR3 consists of 14 residues. Germline CDR1 is SGDLS and CDR2 is YYNGEE. The V end lost 2 bases, the J end lost 0 bases, and 8 bases lay between the germline ends. The chain's CDR3 is CASSVGQMNTEAFF. The CDR3 coding sequence is TGTGCCAGCAGCGTCGGTCAAATGAACACTGAAGCTTTCTTT.

This clone has a handful of counts. This rearrangement joins TRBV9 to TRBJ1-2, with D uncertain. The germline V gene encodes CDR1 SGDLS and CDR2 YYNGEE. V lost 4 bases to trimming and J lost 7 bases, with 17 bases between them. The length of the CDR3 is 14 residues. In DNA form, the CDR3 reads TGTGCCAGCAGCACACCCCCGGAGGCCGGTGGCTACACCTTC. Amino acid sequence: CASSTPPEAGGYTF.

This clone was seen only a few times. The rearrangement joins TRBV11-2 to TRBJ2-7; tentatively, D is TRBD1 (6 bases). The CDR3 contains 14 residues. CDR1 and CDR2 (germline): SGHAT, FQNNGV. The V end was cut by 1 base, the J end by 2 bases, with 9 bases between. CDR3 region: CASSLVQGPYEQYF. Here the CDR3 DNA reads TGTGCCAGCAGCTTAGTACAGGGTCCCTACGAGCAGTACTTC.

The genes are TRBV6-5 and TRBJ1-1; D unresolved. Germline V gene sequence: CDR1 MNHEY, CDR2 SVGAGI. This CDR3 comprises 13 residues. Deletions cut 6 bases from V and 4 bases from J, with 12 bases between. The CDR3 bases are TGTGCCAGCAGGAACTTAGAGGGCACTGAAGCTTTCTTT. Protein sequence: CASRNLEGTEAFF.

This sequence joins TRBV9 and TRBJ2-5; D is undetermined. Trimming pared 3 bases from V and 5 bases from J, leaving 11 bases between. CDR1 is SGDLS, CDR2 YYNGEE, per germline. This CDR3 spans 13 amino acids. The CDR3 nucleotides are TGTGCCAGCAGCGGTGGGCTTGGTGAGACCCAGTACTTC. Protein sequence: CASSGGLGETQYF.

V is TRBV2 and J is TRBJ2-3; 7 bases line up with TRBD1. After removal of 6 bases from V and 2 bases from J, the junction contained 8 bases not matched to a gene. From germline, CDR1 is SNHLY and CDR2 FYNNEI. The CDR3 extends over 15 amino acids. CDR3 loop: CASRSTGSLTDTQYF. CDR3 nucleotide sequence: TGTGCCAGCAGATCGACAGGGTCCCTCACAGATACGCAGTATTTT.

This clone was seen only a few times. The V and J genes are TRBV11-1 and TRBJ2-1, with D perhaps matching TRBD1 (6 bases). Trimming took off 4 bases at V and 6 bases at J, with 13 bases between the two ends. CDR3 length equals 14 residues. The germline gives CDR1 SGHAT, CDR2 FQDESV (reference sequence). Here the CDR3 reads CASSSLDSSNEQFF. The CDR3 DNA follows: TGTGCCAGCAGCTCTCTGGACAGCTCCAATGAGCAGTTCTTC.

The V and J genes are TRBV10-3 and TRBJ1-2; 8 bases agree with TRBD1. Germline assignment: CDR1 ENHRY and CDR2 SYGVKD. V lost 4 bases, J lost 8 bases, and 9 bases stayed unmatched. The CDR3 loop spans 14 amino acids. The CDR3 nucleotides read TGTGCCATCAGTGCGGCAGGGGGCGCGAGCGGCTACACCTTC. Translating it yields CAISAAGGASGYTF.

This chain joins TRBV6-5 and TRBJ2-1; 7 bases map to TRBD2. Trimming at V came to 4 bases and at J to 4 bases, leaving 7 bases not matched to a gene. Germline V lookup: CDR1 MNHEY, CDR2 SVGAGI. CDR3 length: 15 residues. CDR3 sequence: CASSLWASGYNEQFF. CDR3 nucleotides: TGTGCCAGCAGTTTATGGGCTAGCGGTTACAATGAGCAGTTCTTC.

This rearrangement joins TRBV30 to TRBJ2-7, with D maybe TRBD2 (6 bases). Between the trimmed V and J ends, which lost 3 bases and 3 bases, there was a span of 15 bases. Germline V gene lookup returns CDR1 GTSNPN and CDR2 SVGIG (reference sequence). The CDR3 is 14 residues long. This CDR3 reads CAWRYAGPIYEQYF. In DNA, the CDR3 is TGTGCCTGGAGATACGCGGGACCGATCTACGAGCAGTACTTC. Complete variable domain (other parts from reference TRBV30 and TRBJ2-7): SQTIHQWPATLVQPVGSPLSLECTVEGTSNPNLYWYRQAAGRGLQLLFYSVGIGQISSEVPQNLSASRPQDRQFILSSKKLLLSDSGFYLCAWRYAGPIYEQYFGPGTRLTVT.

This chain uses TRBV5-3 with TRBJ2-7, with a tentative D call TRBD2 (6 bases). TRBV5-3 is designated an ORF whose function remains uncertain. V lost 2 bases, J lost 2 bases, and 14 bases lay in between. CDR3 length: 15 amino acids. The CDR3 sequence: CARSLIRDLAYEQYF. For the CDR3, the DNA is TGTGCCAGAAGCTTAATCCGGGACTTGGCCTACGAGCAGTACTTC.

The rearrangement uses TRBV19 and TRBJ2-1; a weak D match, TRBD2 (5 bases). This CDR3 comprises 13 residues. Germline V CDR1 and CDR2: LNHDA, SQIVND (reference sequence). Deletions cut 4 bases from V and 5 bases from J, with 9 bases between. The CDR3 spells CASSKLRDNEQFF. CDR3 bases: TGTGCCAGTAGTAAGTTGAGGGACAATGAGCAGTTCTTC.

CDR3 in amino acids: CASSLTRQETQYF. As DNA, the CDR3 is TGTGCCAGCAGTTTGACTCGTCAAGAGACCCAGTACTTC. The genes are TRBV2 and TRBJ2-5; D gene unclear. V lost 5 bases and J 2 bases, leaving 9 bases between the germline ends. From germline, CDR1 is SNHLY and CDR2 FYNNEI. The length of the CDR3 is 13 residues. Full variable domain (missing parts from reference TRBV2 and TRBJ2-5): EPEVTQTPSHQVTQMGQEVILRCVPISNHLYFYWYRQILGQKVEFLVSFYNNEISEKSEIFDDQFSVERPDGSNFTLKIRSTKLEDSAMYFCASSLTRQETQYFGPGTRLLVL.

This clone was seen just once. V and J are TRBV11-2 and TRBJ2-4; perhaps TRBD1 as D (5 bases). Trimming stripped 5 bases from V and 0 bases from J, with 8 bases between. The germline V gene has CDR1 SGHAT and CDR2 FQNNGV. The CDR3 is made up of 14 amino acids. DNA of the CDR3: TGTGCCAGCAGCGACAGCCTAGCCAAAAACATTCAGTACTTC. Protein sequence: CASSDSLAKNIQYF.

This clone was observed a few times. The gene calls are TRBV10-1 and TRBJ1-3, with D perhaps TRBD1 (6 bases). The CDR3 consists of 13 residues. Germline V CDR1 and CDR2: WNHNN, SYGVQD (reference sequence). The V and J ends lost 8 bases and 4 bases respectively, with 12 bases between them. As DNA, the CDR3 is TGCGCCAGCCCTACAGGGTGCGGAAACACCATATATTTT. This translates into CASPTGCGNTIYF.

This clone was counted only a few times. The chain uses TRBV18 and TRBJ1-1, with 7 nucleotides matching TRBD1. Germline assignment: CDR1 KGHSH and CDR2 LQKENI. The CDR3 runs to 11 residues. Trimming at V came to 5 bases and at J to 7 bases, leaving 1 base not matched to a gene. CDR3 residues: CASSYRGEAFF. CDR3 bases: TGTGCCAGCTCATACAGGGGTGAAGCTTTCTTT.

This chain uses TRBV6-5 with TRBJ2-7; 9 bases map to TRBD1. Unmatched junction bases numbered 9, after V lost 6 bases and J lost 6 bases. This CDR3 is built from 14 residues. Germline CDR1 reads MNHEY; CDR2 reads SVGAGI. CDR3 sequence (DNA): TGTGCCAGCAGCACAGGGGGCGGGTGGGTCGAGCAGTACTTC. It specifies CASSTGGGWVEQYF.

The V gene is TRBV28, the J gene TRBJ1-1; 9 nucleotides agree with TRBD1. This CDR3 has 12 amino acids. Germline assignment: CDR1 MDHEN and CDR2 SYDVKM. The V gene end was trimmed by 6 bases and the J gene end by 9 bases; junction bases not matched to a gene: 5. This CDR3 is CASRAGTGKAFF. CDR3 coding DNA: TGTGCCAGCAGAGCCGGGACAGGGAAAGCTTTCTTT.